A selection of T cell receptor beta chains follows, all from one sample in a study of blood T cell repertoires in COVID-19. Data came from immunoSEQ multiplex PCR; TCRdb stores just in-frame clones and leaves some out. Of more than 200,000 clones listed, almost 90% were seen once; the top ten hold around 1.5%. Sample: peripheral blood. The receptor set was obtained from a man aged 80 or over with acute or convalescent COVID-19. Both conserved end residues are part of each CDR3. Not all rows give a size; the values are once, few, many and, for expanded clones, a class.

v_call	cdr3_length	clone_size	j_call	cdr3_aa
TRBV7-2	16	-	TRBJ2-1	CASSSQLLAGGYEQFF
TRBV4-3	16	-	TRBJ1-1	CASSQYTDPRGTEAFF
TRBV11-3	17	-	TRBJ2-2	CASSSPGLAGRAGELFF
TRBV14	16	-	TRBJ2-1	CASSPLGLAGTNEQFF
TRBV10-3	14	-	TRBJ2-7	CAISSQGESYEQYF
TRBV2	13	-	TRBJ1-2	CASNRQGAGGYTF
TRBV9	16	few	TRBJ2-3	CASSSPAGGPTDTQYF
TRBV5-1	14	few	TRBJ2-7	CASSLGRQGREQYF
TRBV29-1	11	-	TRBJ2-7	CSAADSGRRYF
TRBV4-3	16	-	TRBJ2-3	CASSQDERGFTDTQYF
TRBV19	17	-	TRBJ2-7	CASSDLGLAGDLHEQYF
TRBV3-1/TRBV3-2	13	-	TRBJ2-7	CASSQGQSYEQYF
TRBV10-3	14	-	TRBJ1-6	CAISQQGDNSPLHF
TRBV3-1/TRBV3-2	14	-	TRBJ2-7	CASTGTARSYEQYF
TRBV18	15	-	TRBJ2-5	CASSPEGVVPETQYF
TRBV7-2	15	-	TRBJ2-5	CASSLAGVNQETQYF
TRBV2	15	-	TRBJ2-3	CARTKQGGKADTQYF
TRBV5-1	14	-	TRBJ1-2	CASSLERQAYGYTF
TRBV4-3	15	once	TRBJ1-6	CASSQVYRGDKPLHF
TRBV10-3	13	-	TRBJ1-3	CAISEGGGNTIYF
TRBV7-2	18	-	TRBJ2-1	CASSSENALAGNYNEQFF
TRBV25-1	14	-	TRBJ2-3	CASSGAESPVGQYF
TRBV11-3	17	-	TRBJ2-1	CASSLARDSSSYNEQFF
TRBV11-3	13	-	TRBJ1-2	CASSSGQGNGYTF
TRBV19	13	few	TRBJ1-1	CASSVKGDTEAFF
TRBV7-3	15	-	TRBJ1-6	CASSKNGGKASPLHF
TRBV9	14	-	TRBJ1-4	CASSPGGFGEKLFF
TRBV6-5	14	-	TRBJ1-5	CASSSQGASQPQHF
TRBV5-6	16	-	TRBJ2-2	CASSRYFRTSAGELFF
TRBV7-2	15	-	TRBJ2-7	CASSSWTSGRHEQYF
TRBV7-6	17	-	TRBJ2-1	CASSLSSISEFYNEQFF
TRBV4-3	14	once	TRBJ1-2	CASSPGQGNYGYTF
TRBV5-4	15	-	TRBJ2-2	CASSLLAGGTGELFF
TRBV19	14	-	TRBJ1-1	CASSSQGAPTEAFF
TRBV7-8	14	-	TRBJ2-1	CASSSLSGYNEQFF
TRBV25-1	16	few	TRBJ1-2	CASSLLNSGTANGYTF
TRBV7-2	16	-	TRBJ1-3	CASSVKTEASGNTIYF
TRBV7-3	13	once	TRBJ2-5	CASSSDSQETQYF
TRBV6-5	14	-	TRBJ2-7	CASSSSAGIYEQYF
TRBV10-3	14	-	TRBJ2-5	CAISESRVQETQYF
TRBV19	18	-	TRBJ1-1	CASSIDPPSTGTNTEAFF
TRBV12-3/TRBV12-4	13	-	TRBJ1-2	CASSLLAGYGYTF
TRBV18	15	-	TRBJ2-1	CASSPRDSGYNEQFF